This TCR beta chain was recorded in a study of T-cell reconstitution after alpha-beta-depleted transplantation in children. Unique molecular identifiers were incorporated into the prepared TCRbeta library. MiXCR was run by TCRdb on the PCR reads, yielding one entry per CDR3 protein. Of hundreds of thousands of distinct CDR3 sequences listed, about 10% are singletons. The germline gives CDR1 ENHRY, CDR2 SYGVKD. This CDR3 is 14 amino acids long. V was clipped by 8 bases and J by 6 bases; unmatched bases: 8. At least ten counts were recorded for this clonotype. The sequencing used PBMCs from the stem cell graft donor, collected from the stem cell graft. V usage is TRBV10-3 and J usage is TRBJ2-1; 9 nucleotides agree with TRBD2. The TCR originated in a human donor who donated a stem cell graft to a child with acute myeloid leukemia. The CDR3 region is CAIQGSGSSNEQFF. CDR3 nucleotides: TGTGCCATCCAGGGTAGCGGGAGTTCCAATGAGCAGTTCTTC.